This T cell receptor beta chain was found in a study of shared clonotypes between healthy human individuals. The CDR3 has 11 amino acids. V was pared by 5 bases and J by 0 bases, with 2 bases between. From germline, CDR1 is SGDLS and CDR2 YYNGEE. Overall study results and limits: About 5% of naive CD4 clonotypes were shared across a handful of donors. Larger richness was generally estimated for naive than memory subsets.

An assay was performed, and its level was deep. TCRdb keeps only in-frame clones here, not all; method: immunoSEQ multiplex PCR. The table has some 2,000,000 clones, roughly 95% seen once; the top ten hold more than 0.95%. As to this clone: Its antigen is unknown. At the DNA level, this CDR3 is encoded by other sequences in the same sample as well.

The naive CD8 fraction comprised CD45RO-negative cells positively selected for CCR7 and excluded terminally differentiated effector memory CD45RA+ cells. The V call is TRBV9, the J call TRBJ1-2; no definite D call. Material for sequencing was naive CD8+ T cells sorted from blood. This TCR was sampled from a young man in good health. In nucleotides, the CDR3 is TGTGCCAGCAGTTCTAACTATGGCTACACCTTC. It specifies CASSSNYGYTF.